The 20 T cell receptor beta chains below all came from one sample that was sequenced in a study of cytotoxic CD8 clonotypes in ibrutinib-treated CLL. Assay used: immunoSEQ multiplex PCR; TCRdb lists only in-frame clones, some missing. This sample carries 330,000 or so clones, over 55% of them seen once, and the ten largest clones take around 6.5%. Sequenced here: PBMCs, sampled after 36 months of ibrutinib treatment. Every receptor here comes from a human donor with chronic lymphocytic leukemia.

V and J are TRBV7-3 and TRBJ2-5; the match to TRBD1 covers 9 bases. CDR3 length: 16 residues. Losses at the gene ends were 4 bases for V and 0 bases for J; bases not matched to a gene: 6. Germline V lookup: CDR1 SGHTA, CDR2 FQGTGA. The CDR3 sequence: CASSSSGTGNQETQYF. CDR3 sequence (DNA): TGTGCCAGCAGCTCCTCCGGGACAGGGAACCAAGAGACCCAGTACTTC.

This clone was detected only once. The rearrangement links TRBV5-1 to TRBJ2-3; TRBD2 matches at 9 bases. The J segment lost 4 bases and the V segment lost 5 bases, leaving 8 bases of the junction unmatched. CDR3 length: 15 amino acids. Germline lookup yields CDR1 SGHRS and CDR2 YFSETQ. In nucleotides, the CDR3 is TGCGCCAGCAGAGTTGTGGCGGGAGGGTCAGATACGCAGTATTTT. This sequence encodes CASRVVAGGSDTQYF.

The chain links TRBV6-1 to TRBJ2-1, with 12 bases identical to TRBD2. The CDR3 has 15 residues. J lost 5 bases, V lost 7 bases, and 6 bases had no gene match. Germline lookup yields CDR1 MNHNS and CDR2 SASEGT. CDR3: CASTRLAGANNEQFF. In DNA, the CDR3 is TGTGCCAGCACCCGACTAGCGGGGGCGAACAATGAGCAGTTCTTC.

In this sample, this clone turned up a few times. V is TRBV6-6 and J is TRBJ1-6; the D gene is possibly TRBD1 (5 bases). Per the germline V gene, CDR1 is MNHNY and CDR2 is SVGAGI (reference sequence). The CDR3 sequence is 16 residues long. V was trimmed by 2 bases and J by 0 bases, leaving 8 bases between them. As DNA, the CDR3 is TGTGCCAGCAGTTACGGACACCTCTCCTATAATTCACCCCTCCACTTT. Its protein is CASSYGHLSYNSPLHF.

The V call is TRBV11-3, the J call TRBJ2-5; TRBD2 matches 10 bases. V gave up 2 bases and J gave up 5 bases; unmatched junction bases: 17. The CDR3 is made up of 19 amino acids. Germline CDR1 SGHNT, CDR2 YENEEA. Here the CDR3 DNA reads TGTGCCAGCAGCTTAACACTTAGCGGGGGGATTGGAAGATCTGAGACCCAGTACTTC. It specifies CASSLTLSGGIGRSETQYF. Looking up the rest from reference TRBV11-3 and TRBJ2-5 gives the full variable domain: EAGVVQSPRYKIIEKKQPVAFWCNPISGHNTLYWYLQNLGQGPELLIRYENEEAVDDSQLPKDRFSAERLKGVDSTLKIQPAELGDSAVYLCASSLTLSGGIGRSETQYFGPGTRLLVL.

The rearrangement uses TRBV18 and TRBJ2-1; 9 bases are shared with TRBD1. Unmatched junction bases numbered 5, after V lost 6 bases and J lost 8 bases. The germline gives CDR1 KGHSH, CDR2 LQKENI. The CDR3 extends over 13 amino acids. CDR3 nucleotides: TGTGCCAGCTCGAAACAGGGGGCCCATGAGCAGTTCTTC. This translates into CASSKQGAHEQFF.

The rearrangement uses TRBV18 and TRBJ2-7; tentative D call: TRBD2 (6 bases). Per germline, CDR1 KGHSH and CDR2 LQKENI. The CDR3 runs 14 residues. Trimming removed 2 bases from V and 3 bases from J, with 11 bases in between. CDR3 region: CASSPGGPLYEQYF. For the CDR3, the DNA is TGTGCCAGCTCACCAGGAGGGCCGCTCTACGAGCAGTACTTC.

The CDR3, as DNA: TGTGCCAGCATCACTTATGGGAGATACTACGAGCAGTACTTC. This translates into CASITYGRYYEQYF. The J gene is TRBJ2-7, the V gene TRBV11-3; D is possibly TRBD2 (5 bases). This CDR3 is built from 14 residues. V lost 7 bases, J lost 3 bases, and 16 bases lay in between. Germline V gives CDR1 SGHNT, CDR2 YENEEA.

CDR3 in DNA: TGTGCCAGCAGCTTAGGATTAATTAGCGGGGGAAACCAAGAGACCCAGTACTTC. Translation: CASSLGLISGGNQETQYF. This chain connects TRBV7-8 to TRBJ2-5; TRBD2 matches at 9 bases. The germline CDR1 and CDR2 sequences are SGHVS and FQNEAQ. Trimming cost V 1 base and J 0 bases; bases outside gene matches: 9. CDR3 length: 18 residues.

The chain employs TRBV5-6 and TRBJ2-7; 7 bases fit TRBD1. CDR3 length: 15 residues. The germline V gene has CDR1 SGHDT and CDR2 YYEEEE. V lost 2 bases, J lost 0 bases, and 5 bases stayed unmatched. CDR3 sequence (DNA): TGTGCCAGCAGCTTCATCCGGGACAGCTCCTACGAGCAGTACTTC. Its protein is CASSFIRDSSYEQYF.

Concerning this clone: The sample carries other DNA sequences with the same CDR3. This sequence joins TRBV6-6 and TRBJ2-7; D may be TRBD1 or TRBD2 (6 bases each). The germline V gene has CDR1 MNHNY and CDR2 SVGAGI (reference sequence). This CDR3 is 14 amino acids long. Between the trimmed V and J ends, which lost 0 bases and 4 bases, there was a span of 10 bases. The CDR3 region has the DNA TGTGCCAGCAGTTACTCGGGGGGCCGTTACGAGCAGTACTTC. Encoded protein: CASSYSGGRYEQYF.

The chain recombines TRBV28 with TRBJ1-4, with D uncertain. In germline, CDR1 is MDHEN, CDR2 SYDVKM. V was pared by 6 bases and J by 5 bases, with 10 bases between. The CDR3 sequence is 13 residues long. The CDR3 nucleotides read TGTGCCAGCAGGGAGCAAGGGAATGAAAAACTGTTTTTT. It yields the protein CASREQGNEKLFF. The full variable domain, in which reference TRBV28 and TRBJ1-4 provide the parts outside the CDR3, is DVKVTQSSRYLVKRTGEKVFLECVQDMDHENMFWYRQDPGLGLRLIYFSYDVKMKEKGDIPEGYSVSREKKERFSLILESASTNQTSMYLCASREQGNEKLFFGSGTQLSVL.

CDR3 in amino acids: CSHLSQGPGEKLFF. CDR3 nucleotide sequence: TGCAGTCACCTAAGTCAGGGGCCAGGTGAAAAACTGTTTTTT. The chain links TRBV29-1 to TRBJ1-4; a possible D gene is TRBD1 (6 bases). The CDR3 totals 14 residues. Germline assignment: CDR1 SQVTM and CDR2 ANQGSEA.

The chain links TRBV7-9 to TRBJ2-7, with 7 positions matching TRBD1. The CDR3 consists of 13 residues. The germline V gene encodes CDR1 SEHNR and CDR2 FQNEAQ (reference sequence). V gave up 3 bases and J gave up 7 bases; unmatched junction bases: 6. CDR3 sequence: CASSLGQPLEQYF. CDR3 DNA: TGTGCCAGCAGCTTGGGACAGCCGTTGGAGCAGTACTTC.

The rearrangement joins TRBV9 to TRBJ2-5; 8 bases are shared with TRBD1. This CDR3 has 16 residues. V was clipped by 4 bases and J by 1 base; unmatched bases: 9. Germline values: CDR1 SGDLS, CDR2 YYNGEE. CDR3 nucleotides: TGTGCCAGCAGCCCGAGGACAGGGTCGTTCCAAGAGACCCAGTACTTC. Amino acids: CASSPRTGSFQETQYF.

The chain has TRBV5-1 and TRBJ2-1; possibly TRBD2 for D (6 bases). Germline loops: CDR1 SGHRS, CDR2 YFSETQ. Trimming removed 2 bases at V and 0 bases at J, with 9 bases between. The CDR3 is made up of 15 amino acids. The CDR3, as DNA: TGCGCCAGCAGCTTCTCCGGGAGCTCCTACAATGAGCAGTTCTTC. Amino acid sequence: CASSFSGSSYNEQFF.

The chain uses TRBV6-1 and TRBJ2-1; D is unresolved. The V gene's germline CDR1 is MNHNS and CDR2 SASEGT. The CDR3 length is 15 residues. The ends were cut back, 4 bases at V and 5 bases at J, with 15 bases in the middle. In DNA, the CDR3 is TGTGCCAGCAGTGTTTCGGGTTCGTCAAACAATGAGCAGTTCTTC. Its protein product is CASSVSGSSNNEQFF.

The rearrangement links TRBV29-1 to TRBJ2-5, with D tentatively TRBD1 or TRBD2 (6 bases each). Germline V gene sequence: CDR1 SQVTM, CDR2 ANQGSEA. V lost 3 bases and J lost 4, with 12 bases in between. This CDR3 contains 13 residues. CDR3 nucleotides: TGCAGCGTTGATCCGGGGGCCGCAGAGACCCAGTACTTC. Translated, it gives CSVDPGAAETQYF.

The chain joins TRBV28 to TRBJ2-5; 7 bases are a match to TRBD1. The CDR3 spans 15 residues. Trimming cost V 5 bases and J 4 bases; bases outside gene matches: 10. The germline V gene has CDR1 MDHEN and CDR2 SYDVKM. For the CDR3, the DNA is TGTGCCAGCAGTGCCATGACAGGGAGAGGAGAGACCCAGTACTTC. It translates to CASSAMTGRGETQYF.

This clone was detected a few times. The CDR3, as DNA: TGCGCCAGCAGCCCCAGGGGGACCAGCTCCTACGAGCAGTACTTC. It specifies CASSPRGTSSYEQYF. This rearrangement joins TRBV5-1 to TRBJ2-7; 7 bases align to TRBD1. Germline V gene sequence: CDR1 SGHRS, CDR2 YFSETQ. This CDR3 has 15 residues. Trimming cost V 4 bases and J 0 bases; bases outside gene matches: 7.